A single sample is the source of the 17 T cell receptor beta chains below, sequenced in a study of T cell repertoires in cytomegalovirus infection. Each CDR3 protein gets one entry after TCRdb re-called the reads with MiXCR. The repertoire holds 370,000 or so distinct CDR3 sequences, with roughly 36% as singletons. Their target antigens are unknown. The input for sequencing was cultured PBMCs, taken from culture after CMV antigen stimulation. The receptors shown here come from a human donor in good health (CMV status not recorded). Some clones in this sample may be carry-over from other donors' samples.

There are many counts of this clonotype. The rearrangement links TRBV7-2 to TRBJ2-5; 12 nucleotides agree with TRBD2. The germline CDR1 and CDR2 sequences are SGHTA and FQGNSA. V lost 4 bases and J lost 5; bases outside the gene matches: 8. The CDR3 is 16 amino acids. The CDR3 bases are TGTGCCAGCAGCTCGTCTAGCGGGAGGGCCCGGGAGACCCAGTACTTC. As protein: CASSSSSGRARETQYF.

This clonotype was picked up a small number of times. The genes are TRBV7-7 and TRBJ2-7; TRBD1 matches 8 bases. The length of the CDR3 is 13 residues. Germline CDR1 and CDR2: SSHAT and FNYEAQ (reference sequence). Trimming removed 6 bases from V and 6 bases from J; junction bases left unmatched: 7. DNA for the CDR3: TGTGCCAGCAGTCCCGACAGGGGTGTCGAGCAGTACTTC. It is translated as CASSPDRGVEQYF.

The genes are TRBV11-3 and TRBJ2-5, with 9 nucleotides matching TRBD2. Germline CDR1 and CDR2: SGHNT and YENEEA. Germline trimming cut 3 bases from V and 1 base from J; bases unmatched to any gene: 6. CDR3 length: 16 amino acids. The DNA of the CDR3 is TGTGCCAGCAGCTTCGTGGCTAGCGGGACCCAAGAGACCCAGTACTTC. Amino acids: CASSFVASGTQETQYF.

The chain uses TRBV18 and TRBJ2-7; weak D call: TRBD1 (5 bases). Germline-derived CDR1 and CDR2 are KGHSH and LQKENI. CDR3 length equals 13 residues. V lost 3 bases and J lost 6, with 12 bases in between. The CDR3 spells CASSPREESEQYV. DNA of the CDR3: TGTGCCAGCTCACCCAGGGAAGAAAGCGAGCAGTACGTC.

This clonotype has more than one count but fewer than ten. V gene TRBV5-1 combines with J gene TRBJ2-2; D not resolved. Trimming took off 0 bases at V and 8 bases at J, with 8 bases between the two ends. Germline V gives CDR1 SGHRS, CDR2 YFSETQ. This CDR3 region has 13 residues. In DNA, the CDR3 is TGCGCCAGCAGCTTGGAACAGACTGGGGAGCTGTTTTTT. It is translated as CASSLEQTGELFF.

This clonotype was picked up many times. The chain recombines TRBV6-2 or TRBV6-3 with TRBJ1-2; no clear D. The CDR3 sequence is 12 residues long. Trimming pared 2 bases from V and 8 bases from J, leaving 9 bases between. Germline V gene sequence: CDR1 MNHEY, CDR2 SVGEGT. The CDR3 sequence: CASSYRIGGYTF. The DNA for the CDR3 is TGTGCCAGCAGTTACCGGATTGGCGGCTACACCTTC.

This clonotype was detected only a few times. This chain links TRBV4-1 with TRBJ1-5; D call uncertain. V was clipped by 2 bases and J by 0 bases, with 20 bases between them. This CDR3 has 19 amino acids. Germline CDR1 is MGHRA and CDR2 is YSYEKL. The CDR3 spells CASSQILSGSGNSNQPQHF. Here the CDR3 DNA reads TGCGCCAGCAGCCAAATCCTCTCCGGTTCGGGTAATAGCAATCAGCCCCAGCATTTT.

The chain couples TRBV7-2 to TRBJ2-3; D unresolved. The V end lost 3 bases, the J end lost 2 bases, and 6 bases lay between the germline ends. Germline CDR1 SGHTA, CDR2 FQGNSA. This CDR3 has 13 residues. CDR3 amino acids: CASSFEVTDTQYF. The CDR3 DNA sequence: TGTGCCAGCAGCTTTGAAGTCACAGATACGCAGTATTTT.

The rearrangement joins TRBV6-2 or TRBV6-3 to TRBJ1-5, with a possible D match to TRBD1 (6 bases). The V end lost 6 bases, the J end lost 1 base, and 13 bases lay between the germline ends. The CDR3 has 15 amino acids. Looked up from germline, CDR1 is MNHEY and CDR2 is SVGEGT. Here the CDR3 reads CASRLGQLSNQPQHF. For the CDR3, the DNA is TGTGCCAGCAGGCTAGGACAGCTAAGCAATCAGCCCCAGCATTTT.

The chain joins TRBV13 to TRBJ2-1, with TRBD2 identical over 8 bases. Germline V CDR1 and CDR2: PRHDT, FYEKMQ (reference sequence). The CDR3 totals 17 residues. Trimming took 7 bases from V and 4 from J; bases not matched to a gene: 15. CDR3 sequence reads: CASTQRKLAERYNEQFF. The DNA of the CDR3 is TGTGCCAGCACCCAACGGAAACTAGCGGAGCGTTACAATGAGCAGTTCTTC.

This chain's CDR3 is CASSYSETSSYNEQFF. CDR3 bases: TGTGCCAGCAGTTACTCGGAGACTAGCTCCTACAATGAGCAGTTCTTC. V gene TRBV6-2 or TRBV6-3 combines with J gene TRBJ2-1; D possibly corresponds to TRBD2 (6 bases). CDR1 is MNHEY, CDR2 SVGEGT, per germline. V lost 0 bases to trimming and J lost 0 bases, with 9 bases between them. The CDR3 sequence is 16 residues long.

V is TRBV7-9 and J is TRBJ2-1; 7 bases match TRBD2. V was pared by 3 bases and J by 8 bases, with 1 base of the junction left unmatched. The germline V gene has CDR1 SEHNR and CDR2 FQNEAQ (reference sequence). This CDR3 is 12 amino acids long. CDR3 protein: CASSFAGDEQFF. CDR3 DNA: TGTGCCAGCAGCTTCGCGGGAGATGAGCAGTTCTTC. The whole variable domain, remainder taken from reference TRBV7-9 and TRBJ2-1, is DTGVSQNPRHKITKRGQNVTFRCDPISEHNRLYWYRQTLGQGPEFLTYFQNEAQLEKSRLLSDRFSAERPKGSFSTLEIQRTEQGDSAMYLCASSFAGDEQFFGPGTRLTVL.

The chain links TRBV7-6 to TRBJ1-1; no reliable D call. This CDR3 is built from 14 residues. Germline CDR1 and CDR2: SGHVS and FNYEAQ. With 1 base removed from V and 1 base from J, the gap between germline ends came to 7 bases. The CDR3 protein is CASSLGGQNTEAFF. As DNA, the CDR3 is TGTGCCAGCAGCTTAGGAGGGCAGAACACTGAAGCTTTCTTT.

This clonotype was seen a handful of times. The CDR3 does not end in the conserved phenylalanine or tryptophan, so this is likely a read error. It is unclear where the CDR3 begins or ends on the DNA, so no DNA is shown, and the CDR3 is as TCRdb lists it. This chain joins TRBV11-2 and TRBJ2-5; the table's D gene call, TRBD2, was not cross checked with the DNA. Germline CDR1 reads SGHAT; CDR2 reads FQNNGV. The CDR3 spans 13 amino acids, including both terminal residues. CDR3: CASSSLAGGPLDV.

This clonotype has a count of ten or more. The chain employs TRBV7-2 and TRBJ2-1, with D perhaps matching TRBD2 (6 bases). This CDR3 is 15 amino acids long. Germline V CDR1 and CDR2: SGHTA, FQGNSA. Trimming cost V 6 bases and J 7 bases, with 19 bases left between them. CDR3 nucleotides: TGTGCCAGCAGTTTGAGGAGGGCCACGAATAATGAGCAGTTCTTC. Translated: CASSLRRATNNEQFF.

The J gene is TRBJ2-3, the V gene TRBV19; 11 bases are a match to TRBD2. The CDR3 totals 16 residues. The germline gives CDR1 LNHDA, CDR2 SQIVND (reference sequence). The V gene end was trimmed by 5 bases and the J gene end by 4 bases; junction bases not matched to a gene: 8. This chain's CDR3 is CASSFGGTSGSDTQYF. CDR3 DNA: TGTGCCAGTAGTTTCGGGGGGACTAGCGGTTCAGATACGCAGTATTTT.

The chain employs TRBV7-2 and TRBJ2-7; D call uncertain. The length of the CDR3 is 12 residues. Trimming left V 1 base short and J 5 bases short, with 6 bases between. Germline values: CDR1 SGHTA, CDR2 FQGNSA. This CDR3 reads CASSLVWDEQYF. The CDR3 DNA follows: TGTGCCAGCAGCTTAGTGTGGGACGAGCAGTACTTC.